Listed below are T cell receptor beta chains from one sample, sequenced in a study of regulatory T cells in long-lasting Graves disease. TCRdb used MiXCR to reprocess the multiplex PCR reads, holding one entry per CDR3 protein. The sample lists a few hundred thousand distinct CDR3 sequences, roughly a sixth occurring once. These same records also appear under a second study, on T cells in Graves' hyperthyroidism and ophthalmopathy.

This specimen was peripheral blood mononuclear cells (PBMCs), taken at new diagnosis, from a patient treated with antithyroid drugs. All receptors derive from a man aged 35-49 years with Graves disease. CDR3s include the opening cysteine and the closing phenylalanine or tryptophan. A D gene is named only where the DNA matches it firmly. Clone size is shown for a subset of rows, as once, few, many or a class of expanded clone.

>TRBJ2-3|.|many|TRBV6-2/TRBV6-3
TGTGCCAGCAGTTACCTCCTAGGGGTACAGAACACAGATACGCAGTATTTT
CASSYLLGVQNTDTQYF
>TRBJ1-1|.|.|TRBV18
TGTGCCAGTCGCGGGGCCTTAGGCACTGAAGCTTTCTTT
CASRGALGTEAFF
>TRBJ2-7|TRBD1|.|TRBV9
TGTGCCAGCAGCGCCGGGACAGGGCCCGTTGAGCAGTACTTC
CASSAGTGPVEQYF
>TRBJ2-2|.|.|TRBV15
TGTGCCACCAGCAGAGATCGTGGGGGGGCGCCCGGGGAGCTGTTTTTT
CATSRDRGGAPGELFF
>TRBJ1-5|.|once|TRBV30
TGTGCCTGGAGTGTAGGCGGTTATAGCAATCAGCCCCAGCATTTT
CAWSVGGYSNQPQHF
>TRBJ2-3|.|.|TRBV7-2
TGTGCCAGCAGCATCTACCTGGGTACGCAGTATTTT
CASSIYLGTQYF
>TRBJ1-5|.|many|TRBV6-2/TRBV6-3
TGTGCCAGCAGTTACTCTTGGGTGAAGCCCCAGCATTTT
CASSYSWVKPQHF
>TRBJ2-3|.|many|TRBV3-2
TGTGCCAGCAGCCAACCCACTACCGTATTGACAGATACGCAGTATTTT
CASSQPTTVLTDTQYF
>TRBJ1-5|.|few|TRBV12-5
TGTGCTAGTGGTTTGCACATCTATAGCAATCAGCCCCAGCATTTT
CASGLHIYSNQPQHF
>TRBJ1-4|.|few|TRBV7-2
TGTGCCAGCAGCCCCGAGGCTCGGGGGTTGAATGAAAAACTGTTTTTT
CASSPEARGLNEKLFF
>TRBJ1-1|.|many|TRBV4-1
TGCGCCAGCAGCCAAGGGTATGGGGTCACTGAAGCTTTCTTT
CASSQGYGVTEAFF
>TRBJ1-1|TRBD1|many|TRBV7-3
TGTGCCAGCAGCAAGACAGGGATCACTGAAGCTTTCTTT
CASSKTGITEAFF
>TRBJ1-5|TRBD1|many|TRBV20-1
TGCAGTGCTAGAGATTATCAGGGGGCGCGTCAGCCCCAGCATTTT
CSARDYQGARQPQHF
>TRBJ1-1|.|many|TRBV27
TGTGCCAGCAGTTTAGACCCCGAGAACACTGAAGCTTTCTTT
CASSLDPENTEAFF
>TRBJ1-1|TRBD1|.|TRBV12-3/TRBV12-4
TGTGCCAGCAGTTTTAAAGGACAGGCGAACACTGAAGCTTTCTTT
CASSFKGQANTEAFF
>TRBJ2-7|.|few|TRBV4-1
TGCGCCAGCAGCCCGACCGGGGACCACGGTGAGCAGTACTTC
CASSPTGDHGEQYF
>TRBJ2-6|.|.|TRBV3-1
TGTGCCAGCAGCCAAGCCTCTTTCAGGTACCTCTCTGGGGCCAACGTCCTGACTTTC
CASSQASFRYLSGANVLTF
>TRBJ2-1|.|.|TRBV19
TGTGCCAGTAGTTACAGGAGCTCCTACAATGAGCAGTTCTTC
CASSYRSSYNEQFF
>TRBJ1-2|.|.|TRBV7-9
TGTGCCAGCAGCTTAGCAGGGTCTCAAGCTAACTATGGCTACACCTTC
CASSLAGSQANYGYTF
>TRBJ2-7|.|many|TRBV20-1
TGCAGTGCTAAAGAGCCTGCCTACGAGCAGTACTTC
CSAKEPAYEQYF
>TRBJ2-1|TRBD1|many|TRBV5-1
TGCGCCAGCAGCTTGGCCCCTCCGGGACAGGGCTCCTACAATGAGCAGTTCTTC
CASSLAPPGQGSYNEQFF
>TRBJ2-7|TRBD1|.|TRBV4-1
TGTGCCAGCAGCCAACGGGACAGGGGCTACGAGCAGTACTTC
CASSQRDRGYEQYF
>TRBJ2-3|.|few|TRBV10-3
TGTGCCATCAGTGAGTCGATGGGCCGGGGCACAGATACGCAGTATTTT
CAISESMGRGTDTQYF
>TRBJ1-4|.|many|TRBV20-1
TGCAGTGCTAGGGCCATTTGGCAGAGGGGAGAAAAACTGTTTTTT
CSARAIWQRGEKLFF
>TRBJ1-1|.|few|TRBV7-9
TGTGCCAGCAGCTTAAGGGAGGGTTCTGAAGCTTTCTTT
CASSLREGSEAFF
>TRBJ2-5|TRBD2|many|TRBV15
TGTGCCACCAGCAGATCACTAGCGGGGGGGCGGGAGACCCAGTACTTC
CATSRSLAGGRETQYF
>TRBJ1-4|TRBD1|few|TRBV4-1
TGCGCCAGCAGCCAGGACAGGGGGCGCAGGGAAAAACTGTTTTTT
CASSQDRGRREKLFF
>TRBJ1-4|TRBD1|.|TRBV6-5
TGTGCCAGCAGTTTAGACTACACAGGGGTGAAAGAAAAACTGTTTTTT
CASSLDYTGVKEKLFF
>TRBJ2-3|TRBD2|many|TRBV20-1
TGCAGTGCGATCGGGACTAGCGCTACAGATACGCAGTATTTT
CSAIGTSATDTQYF